The text below deals with one TCR beta chain. No conserved phenylalanine or tryptophan ends this CDR3, so it is likely a read error. Because the CDR3's place on the DNA is in doubt, the DNA is left out and the CDR3 is given as listed by TCRdb. The sample belongs to a study of Graves' ophthalmopathy and Graves' hyperthyroidism. Study details: Hyperthyroidism was considered stable when no ophthalmopathy appeared within 18 months of follow-up.

RNA served as the template for amplifying TCR beta CDR3 regions. Investigators did first-round RT-PCR with HTBI primers, then second-round multiplex PCR. Via MiXCR, TCRdb re-called the multiplex PCR reads, giving one row per CDR3 protein. The table shows 450,000 to 600,000 distinct CDR3 sequences, with less than 45% occurring only once. The CDR3 extends over 9 residues, inclusive of both ends. Germline CDR1 reads DFQATT; CDR2 reads SNEGSKA (reference sequence). The sequenced sample was peripheral blood or thyroid tissue (not recorded which). V is TRBV20-1 and J is TRBJ2-5; the table's TRBD1 call for D was not verified on the DNA. The sequence was collected from an adult man with Graves' hyperthyroidism. CDR3 loop: CSARQGGVS.